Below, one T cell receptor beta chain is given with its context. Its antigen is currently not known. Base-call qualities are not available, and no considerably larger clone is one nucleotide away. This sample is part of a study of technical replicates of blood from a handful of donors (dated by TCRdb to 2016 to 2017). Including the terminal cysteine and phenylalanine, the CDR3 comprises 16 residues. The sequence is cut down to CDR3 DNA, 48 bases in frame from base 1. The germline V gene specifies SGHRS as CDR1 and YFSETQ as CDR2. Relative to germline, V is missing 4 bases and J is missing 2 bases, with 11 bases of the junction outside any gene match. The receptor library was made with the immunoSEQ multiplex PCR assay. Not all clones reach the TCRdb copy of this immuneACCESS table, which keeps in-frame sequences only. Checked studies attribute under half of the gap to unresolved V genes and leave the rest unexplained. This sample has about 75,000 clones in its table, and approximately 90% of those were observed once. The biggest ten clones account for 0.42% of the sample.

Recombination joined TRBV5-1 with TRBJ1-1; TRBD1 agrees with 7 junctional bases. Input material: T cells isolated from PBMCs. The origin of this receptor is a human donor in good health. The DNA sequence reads TGCGCCAGCAGCGCGACGTGGGACAGATTAAACACTGAAGCTTTCTTT. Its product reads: CASSATWDRLNTEAFF.